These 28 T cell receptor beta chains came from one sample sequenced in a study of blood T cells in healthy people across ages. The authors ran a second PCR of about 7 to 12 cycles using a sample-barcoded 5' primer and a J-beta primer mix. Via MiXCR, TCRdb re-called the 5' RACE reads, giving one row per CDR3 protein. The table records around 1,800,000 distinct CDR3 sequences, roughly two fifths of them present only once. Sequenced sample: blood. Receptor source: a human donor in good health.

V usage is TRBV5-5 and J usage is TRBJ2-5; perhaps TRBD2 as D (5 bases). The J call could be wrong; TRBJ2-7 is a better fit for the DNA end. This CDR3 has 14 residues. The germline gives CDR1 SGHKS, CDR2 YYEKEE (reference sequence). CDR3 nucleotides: TGTGCCAGCAGCTTGGTGGTCGGGGAAGGCGAGCAGTACTTC. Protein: CASSLVVGEGEQYF.

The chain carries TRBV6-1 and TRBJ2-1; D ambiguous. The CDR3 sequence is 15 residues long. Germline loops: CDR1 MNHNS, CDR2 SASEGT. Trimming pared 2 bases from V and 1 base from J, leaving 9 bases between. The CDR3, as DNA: TGTGCCAGCAGTGAAAAGATGCAATCCTACAATGAGCAGTTCTTC. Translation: CASSEKMQSYNEQFF.

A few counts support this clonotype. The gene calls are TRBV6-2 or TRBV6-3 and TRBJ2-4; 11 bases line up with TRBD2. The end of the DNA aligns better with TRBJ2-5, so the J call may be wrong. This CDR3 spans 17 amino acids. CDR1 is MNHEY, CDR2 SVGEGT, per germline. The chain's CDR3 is CASSLRYRLAGKETQYF. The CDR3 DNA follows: TGTGCCAGCAGCCTCCGATACCGACTAGCGGGGAAAGAGACCCAGTACTTC.

The CDR3 DNA reads as TGTGCCAGCAGATTGACTAGCGGCGAATTAGATACGCAGTATTTT. Its protein product is CASRLTSGELDTQYF. The rearrangement joins TRBV6-6 to TRBJ2-3; 9 nucleotides align to TRBD2. Germline lookup yields CDR1 MNHNY and CDR2 SVGAGI (reference sequence). The CDR3 is 15 residues long. The V segment lost 6 bases and the J segment 5 bases; nucleotides outside the gene matches: 9.

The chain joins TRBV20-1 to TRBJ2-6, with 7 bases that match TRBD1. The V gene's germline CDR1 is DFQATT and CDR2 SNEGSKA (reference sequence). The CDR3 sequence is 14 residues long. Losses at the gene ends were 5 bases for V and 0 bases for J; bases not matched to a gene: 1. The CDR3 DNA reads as TGCAGTGCTCGACAGGGCTCTGGGGCCAACGTCCTGACTTTC. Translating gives CSARQGSGANVLTF.

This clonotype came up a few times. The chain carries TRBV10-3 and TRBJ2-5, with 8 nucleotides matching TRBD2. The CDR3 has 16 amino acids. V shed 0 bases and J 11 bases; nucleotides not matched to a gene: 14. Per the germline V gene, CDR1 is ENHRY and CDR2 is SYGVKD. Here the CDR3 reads CAISESISQLAGEQYF. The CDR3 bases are TGTGCCATCAGTGAGTCGATATCTCAGCTAGCGGGTGAGCAGTACTTC.

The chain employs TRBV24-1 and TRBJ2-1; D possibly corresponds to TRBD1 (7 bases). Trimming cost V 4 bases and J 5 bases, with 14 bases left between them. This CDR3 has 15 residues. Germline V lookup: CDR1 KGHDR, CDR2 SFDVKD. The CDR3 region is CATSEEQGGNNEQFF. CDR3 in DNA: TGTGCCACCAGTGAGGAGCAGGGGGGCAACAATGAGCAGTTCTTC.

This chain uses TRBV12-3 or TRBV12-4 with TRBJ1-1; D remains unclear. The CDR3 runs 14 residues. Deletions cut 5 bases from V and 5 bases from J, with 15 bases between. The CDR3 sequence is CASSMGWGGTEAFF. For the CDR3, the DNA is TGTGCCAGCAGTATGGGGTGGGGTGGGACTGAAGCTTTCTTT.

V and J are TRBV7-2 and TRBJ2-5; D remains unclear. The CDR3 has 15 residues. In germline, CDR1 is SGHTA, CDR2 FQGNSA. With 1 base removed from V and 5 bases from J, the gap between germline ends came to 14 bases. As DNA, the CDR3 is TGTGCCAGCAGCTTAGTGAGGTTTCCTAGGGAGACCCAGTACTTC. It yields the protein CASSLVRFPRETQYF. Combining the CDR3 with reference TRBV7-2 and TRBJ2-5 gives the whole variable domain GAGVSQSPSNKVTEKGKDVELRCDPISGHTALYWYRQSLGQGLEFLIYFQGNSAPDKSGLPSDRFSAERTGGSVSTLTIQRTQQEDSAVYLCASSLVRFPRETQYFGPGTRLLVL.

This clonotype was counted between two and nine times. CDR3 sequence (DNA): TGTGCCAGCAGACAGAACGGGCTCTACGCTGAAGCTTTCTTT. Translation: CASRQNGLYAEAFF. The V and J genes are TRBV12-3 or TRBV12-4 and TRBJ1-1; D gene ambiguous. The CDR3 sequence is 14 residues long. Trimming left V 6 bases short and J 6 bases short, with 17 bases between.

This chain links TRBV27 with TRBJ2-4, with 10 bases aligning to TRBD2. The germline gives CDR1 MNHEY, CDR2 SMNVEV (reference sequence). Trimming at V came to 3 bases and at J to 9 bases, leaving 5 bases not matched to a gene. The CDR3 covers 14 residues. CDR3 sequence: CASSLGLAFGIQYF. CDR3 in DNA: TGTGCCAGCAGTTTGGGACTAGCGTTTGGCATTCAGTACTTC.

This CDR3 reads CASRPPPGPYNEQFF. CDR3 bases: TGTGCCAGCAGACCGCCCCCCGGACCCTACAATGAGCAGTTCTTC. V is TRBV6-2 or TRBV6-3 and J is TRBJ2-1, with D unresolved. Germline loops: CDR1 MNHEY, CDR2 SVGEGT. V gave up 6 bases and J gave up 2 bases, with 14 bases separating them. The CDR3 covers 15 residues.

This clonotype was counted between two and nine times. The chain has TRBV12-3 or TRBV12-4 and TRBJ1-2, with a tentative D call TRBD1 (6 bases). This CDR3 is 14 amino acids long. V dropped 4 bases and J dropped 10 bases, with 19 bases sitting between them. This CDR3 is CASSSVDSVDDYTF. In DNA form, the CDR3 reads TGTGCCAGCAGTTCAGTGGACAGTGTGGATGACTACACCTTC.

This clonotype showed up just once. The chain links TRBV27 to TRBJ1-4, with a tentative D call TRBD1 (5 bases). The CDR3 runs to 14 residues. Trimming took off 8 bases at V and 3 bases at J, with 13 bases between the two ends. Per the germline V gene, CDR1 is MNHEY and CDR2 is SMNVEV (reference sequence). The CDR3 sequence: CASGADTSNEKLFF. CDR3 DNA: TGTGCCAGCGGAGCGGACACATCTAATGAAAAACTGTTTTTT.

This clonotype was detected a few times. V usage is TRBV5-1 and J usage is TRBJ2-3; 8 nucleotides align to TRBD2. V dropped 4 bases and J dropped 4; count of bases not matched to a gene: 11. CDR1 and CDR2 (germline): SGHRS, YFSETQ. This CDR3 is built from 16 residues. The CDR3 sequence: CASSPPGLGLADTQYF. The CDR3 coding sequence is TGCGCCAGCAGCCCACCGGGACTAGGTTTGGCAGATACGCAGTATTTT.

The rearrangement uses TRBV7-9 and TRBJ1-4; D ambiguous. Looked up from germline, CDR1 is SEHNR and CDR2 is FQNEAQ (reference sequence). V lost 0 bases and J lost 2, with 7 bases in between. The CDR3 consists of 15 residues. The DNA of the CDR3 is TGTGCCAGCAGCTTAGCGGCGGGGACTAATGAAAAACTGTTTTTT. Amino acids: CASSLAAGTNEKLFF.

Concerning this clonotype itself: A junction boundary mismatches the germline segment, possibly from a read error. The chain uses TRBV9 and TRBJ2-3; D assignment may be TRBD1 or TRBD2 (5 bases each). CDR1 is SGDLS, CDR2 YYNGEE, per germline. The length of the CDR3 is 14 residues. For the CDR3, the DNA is TGTGCCAGCAGCGGACACGCTAGCACAGGTACGCAGTATTTT. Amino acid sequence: CASSGHASTGTQYF.

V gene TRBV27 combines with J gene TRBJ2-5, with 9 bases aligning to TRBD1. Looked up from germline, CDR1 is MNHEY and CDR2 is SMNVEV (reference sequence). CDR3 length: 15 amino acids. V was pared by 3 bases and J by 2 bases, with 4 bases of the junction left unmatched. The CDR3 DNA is TGTGCCAGCAGTTTGACGGGACAGGGTCAAGAGACCCAGTACTTC. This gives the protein CASSLTGQGQETQYF.

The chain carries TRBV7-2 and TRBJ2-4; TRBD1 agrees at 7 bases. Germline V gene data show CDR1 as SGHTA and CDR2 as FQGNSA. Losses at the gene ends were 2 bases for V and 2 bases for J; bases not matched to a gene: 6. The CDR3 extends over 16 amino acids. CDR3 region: CASSLWGRGPKNIQYF. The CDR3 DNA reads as TGTGCCAGCAGCTTATGGGGTAGGGGGCCCAAAAACATTCAGTACTTC.

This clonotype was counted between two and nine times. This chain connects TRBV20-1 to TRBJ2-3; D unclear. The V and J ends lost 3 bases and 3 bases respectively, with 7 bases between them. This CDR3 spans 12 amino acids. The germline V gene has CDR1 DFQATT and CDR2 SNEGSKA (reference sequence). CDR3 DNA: TGCAGTGCTAGGTGGATGACAGATACGCAGTATTTT. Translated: CSARWMTDTQYF.

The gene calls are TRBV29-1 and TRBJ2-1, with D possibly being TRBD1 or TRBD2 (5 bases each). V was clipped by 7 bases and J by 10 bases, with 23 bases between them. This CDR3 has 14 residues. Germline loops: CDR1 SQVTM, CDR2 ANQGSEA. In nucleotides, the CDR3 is TGCAGCGCTGCCGCCGGGGCACTGAGTTGGGAGCAGTTCTTC. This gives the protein CSAAAGALSWEQFF.

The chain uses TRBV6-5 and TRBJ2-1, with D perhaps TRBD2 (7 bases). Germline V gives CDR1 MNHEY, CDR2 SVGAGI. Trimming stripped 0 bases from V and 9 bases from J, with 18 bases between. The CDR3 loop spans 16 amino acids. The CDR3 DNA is TGTGCCAGCAGTTACTCGACGGGGGGCGGGGTGAGTGAGCAGTTCTTC. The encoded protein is CASSYSTGGGVSEQFF.

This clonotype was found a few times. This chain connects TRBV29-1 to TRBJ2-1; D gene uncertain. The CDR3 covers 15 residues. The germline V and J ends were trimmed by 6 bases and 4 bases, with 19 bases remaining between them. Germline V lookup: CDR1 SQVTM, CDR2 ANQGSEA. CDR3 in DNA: TGCAGCGTACCTGATGCTATCGGCCTTTACAATGAGCAGTTCTTC. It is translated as CSVPDAIGLYNEQFF.

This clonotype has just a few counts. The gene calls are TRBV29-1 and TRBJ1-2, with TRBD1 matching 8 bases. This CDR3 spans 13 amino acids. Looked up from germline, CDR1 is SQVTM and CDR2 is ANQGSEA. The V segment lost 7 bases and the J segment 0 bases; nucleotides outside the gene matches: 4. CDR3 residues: CSAGTGPNYGYTF. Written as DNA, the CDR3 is TGCAGCGCCGGGACAGGACCTAACTATGGCTACACCTTC.

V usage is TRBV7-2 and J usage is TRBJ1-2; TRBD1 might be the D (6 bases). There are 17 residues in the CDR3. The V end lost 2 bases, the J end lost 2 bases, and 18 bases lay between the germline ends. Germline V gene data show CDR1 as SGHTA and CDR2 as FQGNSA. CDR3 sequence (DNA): TGTGCCAGCAGCTTAAGGGCGGGGGCTGGATTGAACTATGGCTACACCTTC. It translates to CASSLRAGAGLNYGYTF.

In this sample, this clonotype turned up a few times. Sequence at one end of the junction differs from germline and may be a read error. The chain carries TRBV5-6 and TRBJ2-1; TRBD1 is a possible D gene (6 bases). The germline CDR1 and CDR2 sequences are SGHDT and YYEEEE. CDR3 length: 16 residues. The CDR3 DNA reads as TGTGCCAGTAGCTTGGAAGGGGGTCTCACCAACAATGAGCAGTTCTTC. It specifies CASSLEGGLTNNEQFF.

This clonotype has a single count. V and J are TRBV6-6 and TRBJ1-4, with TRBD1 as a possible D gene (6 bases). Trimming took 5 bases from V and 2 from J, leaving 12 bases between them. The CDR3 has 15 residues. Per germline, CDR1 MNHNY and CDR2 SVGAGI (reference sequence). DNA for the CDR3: TGTGCCAGCAGTCCAGGGCAGGGGACTAATGAAAAACTGTTTTTT. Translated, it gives CASSPGQGTNEKLFF.

The CDR3 DNA is TGTGCCAGCAGTACCCCAGCGGGGGAGACCCAGTACTTC. Translation gives CASSTPAGETQYF. This chain links TRBV6-6 with TRBJ2-5; 7 positions match TRBD2. The CDR3 length is 13 residues. CDR1 is MNHNY, CDR2 SVGAGI, per germline (reference sequence). With 5 bases clipped from V and 5 bases from J, the junction kept 5 bases outside the gene matches.